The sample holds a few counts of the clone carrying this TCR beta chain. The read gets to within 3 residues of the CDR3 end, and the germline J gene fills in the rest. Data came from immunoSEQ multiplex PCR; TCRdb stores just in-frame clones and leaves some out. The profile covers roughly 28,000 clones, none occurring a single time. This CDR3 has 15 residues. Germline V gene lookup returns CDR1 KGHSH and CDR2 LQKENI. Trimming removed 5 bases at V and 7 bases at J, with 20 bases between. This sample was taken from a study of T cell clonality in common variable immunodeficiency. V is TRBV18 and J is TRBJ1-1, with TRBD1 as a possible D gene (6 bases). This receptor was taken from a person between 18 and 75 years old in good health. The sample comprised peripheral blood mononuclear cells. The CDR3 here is CASSRWQGTIGEAFF. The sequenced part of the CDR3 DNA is TGTGCCAGCTCAAGGTGGCAGGGGACCATCGGTGAA.